What follows are 32 T cell receptor beta chains derived from one specimen sequenced in a study of identical twins. Via MiXCR, TCRdb re-called the 5' RACE reads, giving one row per CDR3 protein. The table has more than 250,000 distinct CDR3 sequences, approximately 8.5% seen once. These data also formed part of another study, on yellow fever vaccine responses in identical twins.

Sequencing used memory (CD45RO+) T cells sorted from blood. These receptors all come from a woman between 18 and 29 years old in good health.

A word on this clonotype: One junction end does not reproduce the germline sequence, and a read error may be involved. The V call is TRBV20-1, the J call TRBJ1-1; D is ambiguous. Looked up from germline, CDR1 is DFQATT and CDR2 is SNEGSKA (reference sequence). This CDR3 spans 12 amino acids. The CDR3 region has the DNA TGCAGTGCTAGAGCGGGCCCGAAGGAGGTCCGTTTT. It translates to CSARAGPKEVRF.

This clonotype showed up many times. The V and J genes are TRBV12-3 or TRBV12-4 and TRBJ1-4; 8 nucleotides match TRBD1. The CDR3 consists of 15 residues. The V gene end was trimmed by 6 bases and the J gene end by 2 bases; junction bases not matched to a gene: 5. The CDR3 DNA sequence: TGTGCCAGCAGCCGCGACAGGGGCACTAATGAAAAACTGTTTTTT. Protein: CASSRDRGTNEKLFF.

The CDR3 region has the DNA TGCGCCAGCGGAGCAACTAGCGGGAGGGCCGGGGACAATGAGCAGTTCTTC. This codes for CASGATSGRAGDNEQFF. The chain links TRBV10-2 to TRBJ2-1, with TRBD2 matching over 13 bases. CDR1 and CDR2 (germline): WSHSY, SAAADI. J lost 5 bases, V lost 8 bases, and 12 bases had no gene match. The CDR3 loop spans 17 amino acids.

This clonotype was seen repeatedly, ten times or more. The rearrangement links TRBV12-3 or TRBV12-4 to TRBJ2-1; TRBD1 agrees at 10 bases. This CDR3 comprises 15 residues. V lost 6 bases to trimming and J lost 10 bases; unmatched junction nucleotides: 12. In DNA, the CDR3 is TGTGCCAGCAGCCCGACAGGGGGCGCATTGCGGGAGCAGTTCTTC. It translates to CASSPTGGALREQFF.

This clonotype was seen many times. The chain carries TRBV6-4 and TRBJ2-1; TRBD2 agrees at 12 bases. In germline, CDR1 is MRHNA, CDR2 SNTAGT. J gave up 10 bases and V 3 bases, and 10 bases lay outside the gene matches. This CDR3 region has 16 residues. The CDR3 nucleotides are TGTGCCAGCAGTGAGGGGACTAGCGGGCACGAGCAGGAGCAGTTCTTC. Its translation is CASSEGTSGHEQEQFF.

This clonotype was seen ten or more times. The V gene is TRBV29-1, the J gene TRBJ2-5, with D uncertain. This CDR3 contains 10 residues. The V gene lost 7 bases and the J gene lost 3 bases, with 6 bases spanning the gap. Germline values: CDR1 SQVTM, CDR2 ANQGSEA. DNA of the CDR3: TGCAGCGCCGCTGAAGAGACCCAGTACTTC. Translation gives CSAAEETQYF.

The rearrangement uses TRBV2 and TRBJ2-3; D remains unclear. The V end was cut by 5 bases, the J end by 4 bases, with 10 bases between. The CDR3 covers 13 residues. Germline V lookup: CDR1 SNHLY, CDR2 FYNNEI. CDR3 nucleotide sequence: TGTGCCAGCAGTCGGACCAGTCCAGATACGCAGTATTTT. It encodes CASSRTSPDTQYF.

This clonotype was observed a handful of times. The V gene is TRBV28, the J gene TRBJ2-7; tentatively, D is TRBD1 or TRBD2 (5 bases each). CDR3 size: 13 residues. V lost 5 bases to trimming and J lost 7 bases, with 15 bases between them. Germline values: CDR1 MDHEN, CDR2 SYDVKM. CDR3 sequence reads: CASSGSGPKEQYV. The DNA for the CDR3 is TGTGCCAGCAGTGGTTCGGGGCCTAAGGAGCAGTACGTC.

The V gene is TRBV2, the J gene TRBJ1-2, with TRBD1 as a possible D gene (6 bases). Trimming pared 4 bases from V and 5 bases from J, leaving 14 bases between. The germline gives CDR1 SNHLY, CDR2 FYNNEI. This CDR3 contains 14 residues. The CDR3 sequence: CASSVLSGTYGYTF. The CDR3 nucleotides read TGTGCCAGCAGTGTTTTGTCAGGGACATATGGCTACACCTTC. The full variable domain, its missing parts supplied by reference TRBV2 and TRBJ1-2, is EPEVTQTPSHQVTQMGQEVILRCVPISNHLYFYWYRQILGQKVEFLVSFYNNEISEKSEIFDDQFSVERPDGSNFTLKIRSTKLEDSAMYFCASSVLSGTYGYTFGSGTRLTVV.

Many counts were recorded for this clonotype. The gene calls are TRBV6-1 and TRBJ2-7; 8 nucleotides align to TRBD2. Germline V gene sequence: CDR1 MNHNS, CDR2 SASEGT. CDR3 size: 13 residues. J was trimmed by 4 bases and V by 10 bases; bases with no gene match: 9. The CDR3 DNA follows: TGTGCCACCTCGGGGGGGGAGTGGTACGAGCAGTACTTC. Translated: CATSGGEWYEQYF.

The rearrangement joins TRBV6-1 to TRBJ1-6; no reliable D call. The V and J ends lost 6 bases and 7 bases respectively, with 10 bases between them. CDR1 is MNHNS, CDR2 SASEGT, per germline. This CDR3 is 13 amino acids long. CDR3 bases: TGTGCCAGCAGGTCCGGCGGGAATTCACCCCTCCACTTT. It specifies CASRSGGNSPLHF.

This clonotype was seen more than once but under ten times. The rearrangement joins TRBV5-1 to TRBJ2-3; 7 bases map to TRBD1. The CDR3 length is 14 residues. Trimming took 4 bases from V and 2 from J; bases not matched to a gene: 4. The V gene's germline CDR1 is SGHRS and CDR2 YFSETQ. The CDR3 region is CASSNGQVTDTQYF. Here the CDR3 DNA reads TGCGCCAGCAGCAACGGACAGGTCACAGATACGCAGTATTTT.

This clonotype was recorded a few times. The chain couples TRBV6-5 to TRBJ2-1, with TRBD1 matching over 10 bases. Trimming at V came to 2 bases and at J to 1 base, leaving 2 bases not matched to a gene. This CDR3 is built from 16 residues. CDR1 and CDR2 from the germline V gene are MNHEY and SVGAGI. CDR3 DNA sequence: TGTGCCAGCAGTTACCTGGGACAGGGGTCCTACAATGAGCAGTTCTTC. Its protein is CASSYLGQGSYNEQFF.

In this sample, this clonotype turned up a few times. The chain couples TRBV6-4 to TRBJ1-3; 7 nucleotides agree with TRBD1. CDR3 length equals 17 residues. The trim removed 0 bases at V and 1 base at J, leaving 6 bases unmatched. Germline-derived CDR1 and CDR2 are MRHNA and SNTAGT. The CDR3 is CASSDSPMGQSGNTIYF. The DNA of the CDR3 is TGTGCCAGCAGTGACTCGCCTATGGGACAGTCTGGAAACACCATATATTTT.

The rearrangement links TRBV27 to TRBJ1-1, with 10 nucleotides matching TRBD1. CDR1 is MNHEY and CDR2 is SMNVEV in the germline V gene (reference sequence). The ends lost 5 bases at V and 0 bases at J; junction bases unmatched: 9. The CDR3 runs to 17 residues. In DNA, the CDR3 is TGTGCCAGCAGTCCCATGGGACAGGGGTACATGAACACTGAAGCTTTCTTT. This encodes CASSPMGQGYMNTEAFF.

This chain connects TRBV7-8 to TRBJ2-5; 7 bases line up with TRBD1. The CDR3 has 17 residues. V was pared by 2 bases and J by 1 base, with 10 bases of the junction left unmatched. The germline CDR1 and CDR2 sequences are SGHVS and FQNEAQ. The CDR3 loop is CASSLLGQTGPQETQYF. As DNA, the CDR3 is TGTGCCAGCAGCTTATTAGGACAGACAGGGCCCCAAGAGACCCAGTACTTC.

At least ten counts were recorded for this clonotype. The chain is built from TRBV10-2 and TRBJ1-6, with 11 bases that match TRBD1. CDR3 length equals 15 residues. Per the germline V gene, CDR1 is WSHSY and CDR2 is SAAADI. With V trimmed by 8 bases and J by 6 bases, 6 bases remained unmatched. The CDR3 spells CASRTGGGSNSPLHF. The CDR3, as DNA: TGCGCCAGCCGGACAGGGGGCGGAAGTAATTCACCCCTCCACTTT.

The genes are TRBV7-9 and TRBJ1-2; no reliable D call. The V end was cut by 2 bases, the J end by 6 bases, with 7 bases between. CDR1 is SEHNR, CDR2 FQNEAQ, per germline (reference sequence). The CDR3 length is 12 residues. This chain's CDR3 is CASSLKVDGYTF. The CDR3 nucleotides are TGTGCCAGCAGCTTAAAAGTGGATGGCTACACCTTC.

The J gene is TRBJ1-2, the V gene TRBV5-1; possibly TRBD1 for D (6 bases). Germline CDR1 SGHRS, CDR2 YFSETQ. Trimming took off 2 bases at V and 4 bases at J, with 15 bases between the two ends. The CDR3 is 15 residues long. CDR3 residues: CASSLPTGSSYGYTF. The CDR3 region has the DNA TGCGCCAGCAGCTTACCTACAGGGTCCTCCTATGGCTACACCTTC.

This clonotype has at least ten counts. The chain couples TRBV4-1 to TRBJ2-7; 10 bases fit TRBD2. Per the germline V gene, CDR1 is MGHRA and CDR2 is YSYEKL. The CDR3 is 17 residues long. V lost 2 bases, J lost 2 bases, and 9 bases stayed unmatched. Here the CDR3 reads CASSQLAGATRPYEQYV. CDR3 nucleotides: TGCGCCAGCAGCCAACTAGCGGGGGCCACGAGACCCTACGAGCAGTACGTC.

The chain links TRBV5-6 to TRBJ2-7; D is ambiguous. Germline CDR1 and CDR2: SGHDT and YYEEEE. V was clipped by 5 bases and J by 9 bases, with 12 bases between them. The CDR3 length is 11 residues. The CDR3 DNA sequence: TGTGCCAGCAGTTTTTCGTTGGGGCAGTACTTC. It yields the protein CASSFSLGQYF.

The J gene is TRBJ1-1, the V gene TRBV28; D is uncertain. V lost 2 bases and J lost 1, with 8 bases in between. CDR1 and CDR2 from the germline V gene are MDHEN and SYDVKM. The CDR3 is made up of 14 amino acids. The CDR3 region has the DNA TGTGCCAGCAGTTTAGGCCACGCGAACACTGAAGCTTTCTTT. This gives the protein CASSLGHANTEAFF.

DNA of the CDR3: TGTGCCAGCAGTGAATCGCGGGGGATAACTGAAGCTTTCTTT. It specifies CASSESRGITEAFF. The chain couples TRBV6-1 to TRBJ1-1, with a possible D match to TRBD1 (5 bases). This CDR3 contains 14 residues. From germline, CDR1 is MNHNS and CDR2 SASEGT. The V end was cut by 2 bases, the J end by 5 bases, with 12 bases between.

This clonotype has just a few counts. V gene TRBV28 combines with J gene TRBJ2-7; D is undetermined. The V and J ends lost 5 bases and 3 bases respectively, with 17 bases between them. CDR1 and CDR2 from the germline V gene are MDHEN and SYDVKM. This CDR3 is built from 15 residues. CDR3 in amino acids: CASSPTLVKGYEQYF. The CDR3 region has the DNA TGTGCCAGCAGTCCAACCCTAGTAAAAGGCTACGAGCAGTACTTC.

This clonotype was counted only a few times. The CDR3 DNA reads TGTGCCAGCAGGGCCGGGACTAGCGGGAGCTATGAGCAGTTCTTC. Amino acid sequence: CASRAGTSGSYEQFF. This chain joins TRBV2 and TRBJ2-1; 14 bases align to TRBD2. The V gene's germline CDR1 is SNHLY and CDR2 FYNNEI. J was trimmed by 8 bases and V by 6 bases; bases with no gene match: 6. The CDR3 consists of 15 residues.

This clonotype was recorded many times. The rearrangement uses TRBV20-1 and TRBJ2-2, with D perhaps matching TRBD2 (7 bases). Germline values: CDR1 DFQATT, CDR2 SNEGSKA (reference sequence). V gave up 1 base and J gave up 0 bases, with 12 bases separating them. CDR3 length: 16 residues. The CDR3 is CSARGGGAANTGELFF. The DNA for the CDR3 is TGCAGTGCTAGAGGGGGGGGGGCTGCGAACACCGGGGAGCTGTTTTTT.

This clonotype occurred a few times. The V gene is TRBV12-3 or TRBV12-4, the J gene TRBJ1-2; possible D gene TRBD1, 5 bases. V was cut by 3 bases and J by 2 bases, with 16 bases left in between. The CDR3 is 16 residues long. The CDR3 here is CASSLARDPINYGYTF. The CDR3 DNA is TGTGCCAGCAGTTTGGCCAGGGACCCGATCAACTATGGCTACACCTTC.

This clonotype was picked up many times. The V and J genes are TRBV3-1 and TRBJ2-2; 8 nucleotides line up with TRBD2. Germline CDR1 reads LGHDT; CDR2 reads YNNKEL (reference sequence). V was clipped by 0 bases and J by 1 base; unmatched bases: 4. This CDR3 contains 17 residues. The CDR3 region is CASSQDLLAGNTGELFF. The CDR3 region has the DNA TGTGCCAGCAGCCAAGATCTTCTAGCGGGGAACACCGGGGAGCTGTTTTTT.

This clonotype appeared many times. V and J are TRBV6-5 and TRBJ2-3; 9 bases are a match to TRBD1. The J segment lost 2 bases and the V segment lost 2 bases, leaving 11 bases of the junction unmatched. Germline lookup yields CDR1 MNHEY and CDR2 SVGAGI. This CDR3 contains 18 residues. The CDR3: CASSYRTGARKDTDTQYF. Here the CDR3 DNA reads TGTGCCAGCAGTTACCGGACAGGGGCAAGAAAAGACACAGATACGCAGTATTTT.

This clonotype appeared a few times. The chain uses TRBV9 and TRBJ1-5; 7 nucleotides match TRBD1. CDR1 and CDR2 (germline): SGDLS, YYNGEE. Trimming removed 3 bases from V and 4 bases from J; junction bases left unmatched: 7. This CDR3 contains 15 residues. The CDR3 loop is CASSGGTAGNQPQHF. CDR3 DNA sequence: TGTGCCAGCAGCGGAGGGACAGCCGGTAATCAGCCCCAGCATTTT. Complete variable domain (other parts from reference TRBV9 and TRBJ1-5): DSGVTQTPKHLITATGQRVTLRCSPRSGDLSVYWYQQSLDQGLQFLIQYYNGEERAKGNILERFSAQQFPDLHSELNLSSLELGDSALYFCASSGGTAGNQPQHFGDGTRLSIL.

Many counts were recorded for this clonotype. The DNA of the CDR3 is TGCAGCGCGACAGGGTGGAACACTGAAGCTTTCTTT. Translated, it gives CSATGWNTEAFF. This rearrangement joins TRBV29-1 to TRBJ1-1; TRBD1 agrees at 7 bases. After removal of 7 bases from V and 1 base from J, the junction contained 3 bases not matched to a gene. Germline CDR1 SQVTM, CDR2 ANQGSEA. There are 12 residues in the CDR3.

This clonotype was recorded many times. At one end the junction does not follow the germline gene, possibly because of a read error. This chain joins TRBV12-3 or TRBV12-4 and TRBJ2-1; 12 nucleotides line up with TRBD2. The CDR3 has 15 residues. The CDR3, as DNA: TGTGCCAGCAGCTTAGGACTAGCGGGAAACAATGAGCAGTTCTTC. Translated, it gives CASSLGLAGNNEQFF.